This is a list of T cell receptor beta chains from one sample in a study of cytomegalovirus exposure and HLA in healthy donors. Data came from immunoSEQ multiplex PCR; TCRdb stores just in-frame clones and leaves some out. Found here are some 150,000 clones, around 10% of them singletons; the top ten hold less than 2%. The sample consisted of PBMCs. Receptor source: a male donor in good health and CMV-seronegative. CDR3s include the opening cysteine and the closing phenylalanine or tryptophan. The order of the fields is V gene, clone size, J gene, CDR3 length, D gene, CDR3 protein, CDR3 DNA. D genes are given only for firm matches. Only some rows state a clone size, as once, few, many or a class for expanded clones.

V: TRBV5-1
size: NA
J: TRBJ2-5
length: 14
D: NA
CDR3: CASSLTENQETQYF
DNA: TGCGCCAGCAGCTTGACAGAAAATCAAGAGACCCAGTACTTC

V: TRBV7-2
size: NA
J: TRBJ1-5
length: 14
D: NA
CDR3: CASSSFQGYQPQHF
DNA: TGTGCCAGCAGCTCATTCCAGGGGTACCAGCCCCAGCATTTT

V: TRBV29-1
size: few
J: TRBJ1-4
length: 15
D: NA
CDR3: CSVEDNIATNEKLFF
DNA: TGCAGCGTTGAAGACAACATCGCCACTAATGAAAAACTGTTTTTT

V: TRBV28
size: NA
J: TRBJ1-1
length: 15
D: NA
CDR3: CASSPPDRTNTEAFF
DNA: TGTGCCAGCAGCCCTCCAGACAGGACGAACACTGAAGCTTTCTTT

V: TRBV12-5
size: few
J: TRBJ1-2
length: 13
D: NA
CDR3: CASASEGSYGYTF
DNA: TGTGCTAGTGCGTCCGAAGGGAGCTATGGCTACACCTTC

V: TRBV4-3
size: NA
J: TRBJ1-5
length: 14
D: NA
CDR3: CASSLSGFGQPQHF
DNA: TGCGCCAGCAGCCTAAGCGGGTTTGGACAGCCCCAGCATTTT

V: TRBV29-1
size: few
J: TRBJ2-1
length: 11
D: NA
CDR3: CSVLYSLGQFF
DNA: TGCAGCGTGTTATACTCCCTAGGTCAGTTCTTC

V: TRBV6-5
size: few
J: TRBJ2-7
length: 14
D: NA
CDR3: CASSYGASSYEQYF
DNA: TGTGCCAGCAGTTACGGGGCTAGCTCCTACGAGCAGTACTTC

V: TRBV27
size: NA
J: TRBJ2-7
length: 15
D: TRBD1
CDR3: CASSLSAGGVYEQYF
DNA: TGTGCCAGCAGTTTATCGGCAGGGGGTGTGTACGAGCAGTACTTC

V: TRBV7-2
size: few
J: TRBJ2-7
length: 15
D: TRBD2
CDR3: CASSLVGSGSYEQYF
DNA: TGTGCCAGCAGCTTAGTTGGAAGCGGGAGTTACGAGCAGTACTTC

V: TRBV2
size: few
J: TRBJ2-7
length: 15
D: TRBD2
CDR3: CASSEFGTSVYEQYF
DNA: TGTGCCAGCAGTGAATTCGGGACTAGCGTATACGAGCAGTACTTC

V: TRBV6-1
size: few
J: TRBJ1-1
length: 15
D: TRBD1
CDR3: CASSGQTGGLTEAFF
DNA: TGTGCCAGCAGTGGCCAGACAGGGGGTCTAACTGAAGCTTTCTTT

V: TRBV19
size: NA
J: TRBJ2-6
length: 16
D: TRBD1
CDR3: CASSSDRVSGANVLTF
DNA: TGTGCCAGTAGTAGTGACAGGGTCTCTGGGGCCAACGTCCTGACTTTC

V: TRBV7-2
size: NA
J: TRBJ1-5
length: 13
D: NA
CDR3: CASSTGLGQPQHF
DNA: TGTGCCAGCAGTACAGGATTAGGTCAGCCCCAGCATTTT

V: TRBV28
size: NA
J: TRBJ1-1
length: 15
D: NA
CDR3: CASSFIGLTITEAFF
DNA: TGTGCCAGCAGTTTTATTGGGCTAACGATCACTGAAGCTTTCTTT

V: TRBV7-3
size: few
J: TRBJ1-2
length: 14
D: TRBD1
CDR3: CASSLTPTGNGYTF
DNA: TGTGCCAGCAGCTTAACACCGACAGGGAATGGCTACACCTTC

V: TRBV29-1
size: NA
J: TRBJ1-3
length: 12
D: NA
CDR3: CSVTGSRNAIYF
DNA: TGCAGCGTTACAGGGTCTAGAAACGCCATATATTTT

V: TRBV7-6
size: few
J: TRBJ2-3
length: 19
D: NA
CDR3: CASSLATIPSGTLLDTQYF
DNA: TGTGCCAGCAGCTTAGCAACCATCCCCAGCGGCACCTTGCTTGATACGCAGTATTTT

V: TRBV15
size: few
J: TRBJ2-2
length: 15
D: NA
CDR3: CATSSRGGDTGELFF
DNA: TGTGCCACCAGCAGCAGAGGGGGGGACACCGGGGAGCTGTTTTTT

V: TRBV5-1
size: NA
J: TRBJ2-3
length: 17
D: TRBD1
CDR3: CASSPGGTGVIGDTQYF
DNA: TGCGCCAGCAGCCCCGGTGGGACAGGGGTTATCGGAGATACGCAGTATTTT

V: TRBV7-2
size: few
J: TRBJ2-2
length: 16
D: NA
CDR3: CASSLLSGPPSGELFF
DNA: TGTGCCAGCAGCTTATTGAGCGGACCTCCGTCCGGGGAGCTGTTTTTT

V: TRBV7-8
size: NA
J: TRBJ1-1
length: 14
D: NA
CDR3: CASSLVGGNTEAFF
DNA: TGTGCCAGCAGCTTAGTGGGAGGGAACACTGAAGCTTTCTTT

V: TRBV10-3
size: few
J: TRBJ1-1
length: 14
D: NA
CDR3: CAISEGGARTEAFF
DNA: TGTGCCATCAGTGAAGGGGGGGCGCGAACTGAAGCTTTCTTT

V: TRBV6-5
size: few
J: TRBJ2-5
length: 14
D: NA
CDR3: CASAQITREETQYF
DNA: TGTGCCAGCGCCCAAATTACCCGGGAAGAGACCCAGTACTTC

V: TRBV11-2
size: few
J: TRBJ1-6
length: 16
D: NA
CDR3: CASSLDSGRKHSPLHF
DNA: TGTGCCAGCAGCTTAGACTCTGGGAGAAAACATTCACCCCTCCACTTT

V: TRBV2
size: few
J: TRBJ1-2
length: 15
D: TRBD1
CDR3: CASRIGTGSESGYTF
DNA: TGTGCCAGCAGGATAGGGACAGGGTCCGAAAGCGGCTACACCTTC

V: TRBV7-2
size: NA
J: TRBJ2-6
length: 18
D: NA
CDR3: CASSERDSPSSGANVLTF
DNA: TGTGCCAGCAGCGAGAGAGACAGTCCGAGCTCTGGGGCCAACGTCCTGACTTTC

V: TRBV15
size: few
J: TRBJ2-3
length: 18
D: TRBD1
CDR3: CATSRSRSQGTSTDTQYF
DNA: TGTGCCACCAGCAGATCTCGCTCACAGGGGACCAGCACAGATACGCAGTATTTT

V: TRBV27
size: few
J: TRBJ2-2
length: 15
D: NA
CDR3: CASSFRLGGTGELFF
DNA: TGTGCCAGCAGTTTTCGACTAGGTGGCACCGGGGAGCTGTTTTTT

V: TRBV4-1
size: few
J: TRBJ1-5
length: 14
D: TRBD1
CDR3: CASSQPTGAQPQHF
DNA: TGCGCCAGCAGCCAACCGACAGGGGCTCAGCCCCAGCATTTT

V: TRBV19
size: few
J: TRBJ1-1
length: 14
D: TRBD1
CDR3: CASSQTGLFTEAFF
DNA: TGTGCCAGTAGTCAGACAGGGCTTTTCACTGAAGCTTTCTTT

V: TRBV7-2
size: NA
J: TRBJ1-1
length: 11
D: TRBD1
CDR3: CASSIRQGAFF
DNA: TGTGCCAGCAGCATTAGACAGGGGGCTTTCTTT

V: TRBV7-2
size: few
J: TRBJ1-1
length: 12
D: NA
CDR3: CASSKEDTEAFF
DNA: TGTGCCAGCAGCAAAGAGGACACTGAAGCTTTCTTT

V: TRBV7-2
size: few
J: TRBJ2-6
length: 15
D: NA
CDR3: CASSLASSGANVLTF
DNA: TGTGCCAGCAGCTTAGCGAGCTCTGGGGCCAACGTCCTGACTTTC

V: TRBV15
size: NA
J: TRBJ2-2
length: 17
D: TRBD1
CDR3: CATSRVQGQGNTGELFF
DNA: TGTGCCACCAGCAGAGTACAGGGACAGGGGAACACCGGGGAGCTGTTTTTT

V: TRBV7-9
size: NA
J: TRBJ2-7
length: 19
D: TRBD1
CDR3: CASSLRWTGNLLSDYEQYF
DNA: TGTGCCAGCAGCCTCCGTTGGACAGGGAATTTATTGTCGGACTACGAGCAGTACTTC

V: TRBV6-5
size: few
J: TRBJ2-2
length: 15
D: TRBD2
CDR3: CASSPSGESHGELFF
DNA: TGTGCCAGCAGCCCTAGCGGGGAATCCCACGGGGAGCTGTTTTTT

V: TRBV4-3
size: NA
J: TRBJ2-2
length: 19
D: TRBD2
CDR3: CASSQDPGLAGSNTGELFF
DNA: TGCGCCAGCAGCCAAGATCCGGGACTAGCGGGATCGAACACCGGGGAGCTGTTTTTT

V: TRBV7-2
size: NA
J: TRBJ2-1
length: 15
D: NA
CDR3: CASSLRGTLYNEQFF
DNA: TGTGCCAGCAGCTTAAGGGGGACACTCTACAATGAGCAGTTCTTC

V: TRBV7-2
size: NA
J: TRBJ2-5
length: 15
D: NA
CDR3: CASSLGGGQGGGQYF
DNA: TGTGCCAGCAGCTTAGGAGGGGGTCAGGGAGGGGGCCAGTACTTC

V: TRBV4-3
size: NA
J: TRBJ1-2
length: 17
D: TRBD1
CDR3: CASSQGVLGQGVDGYTF
DNA: TGCGCCAGCAGCCAAGGAGTTTTGGGACAGGGAGTCGATGGCTACACCTTC

V: TRBV5-4
size: NA
J: TRBJ1-3
length: 15
D: NA
CDR3: CASSTDTLSGNTIYF
DNA: TGTGCCAGCAGCACCGATACTCTGTCTGGAAACACCATATATTTT

V: TRBV14
size: NA
J: TRBJ1-1
length: 14
D: TRBD1
CDR3: CASSDRAGGTEAFF
DNA: TGTGCCAGCAGCGACAGGGCAGGGGGCACTGAAGCTTTCTTT

V: TRBV18
size: NA
J: TRBJ2-6
length: 16
D: NA
CDR3: CASSPDGVSGANVLTF
DNA: TGTGCCAGCTCACCAGACGGGGTCTCTGGGGCCAACGTCCTGACTTTC

V: TRBV27
size: NA
J: TRBJ1-1
length: 14
D: NA
CDR3: CASSLRGLNTEAFF
DNA: TGTGCCAGCAGTCTAAGGGGGTTGAACACTGAAGCTTTCTTT

V: TRBV2
size: NA
J: TRBJ1-4
length: 14
D: TRBD1
CDR3: CASSETGSNEKLFF
DNA: TGTGCCAGCAGTGAGACAGGGTCAAATGAAAAACTGTTTTTT

V: TRBV6-5
size: NA
J: TRBJ2-7
length: 11
D: NA
CDR3: CASSSYYEQYF
DNA: TGTGCCAGCAGTTCGTACTACGAGCAGTACTTC